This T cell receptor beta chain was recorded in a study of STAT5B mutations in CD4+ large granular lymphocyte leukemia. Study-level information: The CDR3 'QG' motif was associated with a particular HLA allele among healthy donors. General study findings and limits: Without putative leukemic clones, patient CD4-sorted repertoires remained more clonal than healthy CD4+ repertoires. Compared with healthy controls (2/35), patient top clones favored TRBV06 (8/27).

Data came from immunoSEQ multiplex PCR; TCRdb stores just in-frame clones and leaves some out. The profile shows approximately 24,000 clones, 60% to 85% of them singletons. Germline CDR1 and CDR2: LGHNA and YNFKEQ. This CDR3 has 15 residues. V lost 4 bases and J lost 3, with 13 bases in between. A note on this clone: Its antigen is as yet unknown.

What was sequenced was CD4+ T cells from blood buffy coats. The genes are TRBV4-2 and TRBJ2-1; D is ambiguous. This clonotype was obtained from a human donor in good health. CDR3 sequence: CASSLTPGYYNEQFF. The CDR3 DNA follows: TGTGCCAGCAGCCTAACACCCGGCTACTACAATGAGCAGTTCTTC.